What follows are 13 T cell receptor beta chains derived from one specimen sequenced in a study of shared clonotypes between healthy human individuals. Only in-frame clones appear in the TCRdb table, and some are missing; sequencing was by immunoSEQ multiplex PCR. The data hold more than 850,000 clones, with 75% to 85% observed a single time. Source material: memory CD4+ T cells from PBMCs. Subset denoted: CD45RA-negative fraction. The receptors come from a young man in good health. Some clones in this sample may be carry-over from other donors' samples.

The rearrangement links TRBV12-5 to TRBJ2-3; D remains unclear. Trimming stripped 5 bases from V and 2 bases from J, with 8 bases between. The germline V gene encodes CDR1 LGHNT and CDR2 FRNRAP. CDR3 length equals 13 residues. The CDR3 sequence: CASGVRLTDTQYF. The CDR3 DNA sequence: TGTGCTAGTGGTGTCAGACTCACAGATACGCAGTATTTT.

This chain uses TRBV5-6 with TRBJ1-4; D unresolved. CDR1 and CDR2 from the germline V gene are SGHDT and YYEEEE. The CDR3 contains 13 residues. V lost 0 bases to trimming and J lost 7 bases, with 7 bases between them. The CDR3 sequence: CASSLVRSEKLFF. The CDR3, as DNA: TGTGCCAGCAGCTTGGTTAGAAGTGAAAAACTGTTTTTT.

This chain connects TRBV2 to TRBJ2-1, with D perhaps matching TRBD1 (6 bases). CDR3 length: 16 residues. V lost 1 base and J 1 base, leaving 11 bases between the germline ends. Germline V CDR1 and CDR2: SNHLY, FYNNEI. CDR3 coding DNA: TGTGCCAGCAGTGAAGTCAGGGGAGAATCCTACAATGAGCAGTTCTTC. It specifies CASSEVRGESYNEQFF.

The J gene is TRBJ2-6, the V gene TRBV27; D possibly matches TRBD1 or TRBD2 (7 bases each). The germline gives CDR1 MNHEY, CDR2 SMNVEV (reference sequence). Trimming took off 1 base at V and 0 bases at J, with 25 bases between the two ends. The CDR3 runs 22 residues. This chain's CDR3 is CASSLYVSVDDREGSGANVLTF. The CDR3 region has the DNA TGTGCCAGCAGTTTATATGTTTCCGTTGATGACAGGGAGGGCTCTGGGGCCAACGTCCTGACTTTC. Combining the CDR3 with reference TRBV27 and TRBJ2-6 gives the whole variable domain EAQVTQNPRYLITVTGKKLTVTCSQNMNHEYMSWYRQDPGLGLRQIYYSMNVEVTDKGDVPEGYKVSRKEKRNFPLILESPSPNQTSLYFCASSLYVSVDDREGSGANVLTFGAGSRLTVL.

Note on this clone: A much larger clone lies one base from this, so it may be a read error. DNA for the CDR3: TGTGCCAGTACAGGGGGGAACACTGAAGCTTTCTTT. It encodes CASTGGNTEAFF. The chain employs TRBV19 and TRBJ1-1; 7 bases line up with TRBD1. Germline CDR1 reads LNHDA; CDR2 reads SQIVND (reference sequence). This CDR3 region has 12 residues. The V and J ends lost 7 bases and 1 base, in that order; junction bases with no gene match: 0.

This clone was seen many times. The rearrangement joins TRBV18 to TRBJ2-2; TRBD1 is a possible D gene (5 bases). Trimming cost V 4 bases and J 2 bases, with 11 bases left between them. This CDR3 has 15 residues. Germline lookup yields CDR1 KGHSH and CDR2 LQKENI. CDR3 sequence: CASSLRQSNTGELFF. DNA of the CDR3: TGTGCCAGCTCACTTCGACAGTCCAACACCGGGGAGCTGTTTTTT.

J is TRBJ2-5 and V is TRBV5-1; the D gene is possibly TRBD2 (7 bases). V was shortened by 6 bases and J by 5 bases, with 23 bases between the two germline ends. The CDR3 loop spans 16 amino acids. Per the germline V gene, CDR1 is SGHRS and CDR2 is YFSETQ. CDR3 sequence reads: CASKRGGTTWEETQYF. The CDR3 DNA sequence: TGCGCCAGCAAGAGGGGGGGGACAACATGGGAGGAGACCCAGTACTTC.

The chain is built from TRBV6-6 and TRBJ1-1; maybe TRBD1 (5 bases). CDR1 MNHNY and CDR2 SVGAGI come from the germline V gene (reference sequence). The CDR3 has 14 amino acids. The V end lost 7 bases, the J end lost 0 bases, and 12 bases lay between the germline ends. This chain's CDR3 is CASTFRGMNTEAFF. DNA for the CDR3: TGTGCCAGCACTTTCCGGGGGATGAACACTGAAGCTTTCTTT.

The V call is TRBV7-2, the J call TRBJ2-1, with 11 bases aligning to TRBD2. Germline V gene data show CDR1 as SGHTA and CDR2 as FQGNSA. V was pared by 4 bases and J by 9 bases, with 8 bases of the junction left unmatched. CDR3 length: 15 residues. CDR3 protein: CASSSVAGGPGEQFF. For the CDR3, the DNA is TGTGCCAGCAGCTCCGTAGCGGGAGGGCCGGGTGAGCAGTTCTTC.

This clone was detected once. The rearrangement joins TRBV28 to TRBJ2-1; TRBD2 aligns across 7 bases. CDR1 and CDR2 (germline): MDHEN, SYDVKM. V shed 7 bases and J 0 bases; nucleotides not matched to a gene: 9. CDR3 size: 16 residues. CDR3 amino acids: CASIPASGPSYNEQFF. The CDR3, as DNA: TGTGCCAGCATCCCAGCTAGCGGCCCCTCCTACAATGAGCAGTTCTTC.

V and J are TRBV28 and TRBJ2-1, with TRBD1 matching over 9 bases. From germline, CDR1 is MDHEN and CDR2 SYDVKM. V was clipped by 6 bases and J by 10 bases; unmatched bases: 10. The CDR3 totals 14 residues. The CDR3 loop reads CASRGQGGILEQFF. CDR3 DNA sequence: TGTGCCAGCAGGGGACAGGGAGGCATCCTGGAGCAGTTCTTC. Full variable domain (remainder filled in from reference TRBV28 and TRBJ2-1): DVKVTQSSRYLVKRTGEKVFLECVQDMDHENMFWYRQDPGLGLRLIYFSYDVKMKEKGDIPEGYSVSREKKERFSLILESASTNQTSMYLCASRGQGGILEQFFGPGTRLTVL.

The V call is TRBV25-1, the J call TRBJ1-2; a weak D match, TRBD1 (6 bases). The V and J ends lost 8 bases and 8 bases respectively, with 12 bases between them. The CDR3 loop spans 11 amino acids. Looked up from germline, CDR1 is MGHDK and CDR2 is SYGVNS. This CDR3 is CASSGGPGYTF. For the CDR3, the DNA is TGTGCCAGCTCGGGGGGCCCGGGCTACACCTTC.

The V call is TRBV27, the J call TRBJ1-3; 7 bases are a match to TRBD1. The CDR3 length is 15 residues. Germline V gives CDR1 MNHEY, CDR2 SMNVEV (reference sequence). After removal of 5 bases from V and 0 bases from J, the junction contained 4 bases not matched to a gene. CDR3 protein: CASSRTGSSGNTIYF. CDR3 sequence (DNA): TGTGCCAGCAGTAGGACAGGTTCCTCTGGAAACACCATATATTTT.